This T cell receptor (beta chain) stems from a study of OX40 agonist ivuxolimab in advanced cancers. Findings and caveats of the study: Partial responders dosed at 0.1-3.0 mg/kg displayed clonal expansion ranking among the lowest.

The table came from immunoSEQ multiplex PCR; TCRdb's copy has only in-frame clones and leaves some out. The sample lists approximately 66,000 clones, more than 70% occurring once. Comments on this clone: The target antigen is unknown.

The CDR3 covers 13 residues. V lost 4 bases, J lost 3 bases, and 9 bases lay in between. Germline V CDR1 and CDR2: SGHDN, FVKESK. This sequence originates from an adult with an advanced solid tumor such as melanoma, head and neck, liver or kidney cancer. Sequencing was performed on CD4+ or CD8+ T cells sorted from blood, taken in a trial of the OX40 agonist ivuxolimab. The chain recombines TRBV14 with TRBJ1-1; no clear D gene. The CDR3 is CASSPLGDTEAFF. CDR3 nucleotides: TGTGCCAGCAGCCCTCTAGGCGACACTGAAGCTTTCTTT.